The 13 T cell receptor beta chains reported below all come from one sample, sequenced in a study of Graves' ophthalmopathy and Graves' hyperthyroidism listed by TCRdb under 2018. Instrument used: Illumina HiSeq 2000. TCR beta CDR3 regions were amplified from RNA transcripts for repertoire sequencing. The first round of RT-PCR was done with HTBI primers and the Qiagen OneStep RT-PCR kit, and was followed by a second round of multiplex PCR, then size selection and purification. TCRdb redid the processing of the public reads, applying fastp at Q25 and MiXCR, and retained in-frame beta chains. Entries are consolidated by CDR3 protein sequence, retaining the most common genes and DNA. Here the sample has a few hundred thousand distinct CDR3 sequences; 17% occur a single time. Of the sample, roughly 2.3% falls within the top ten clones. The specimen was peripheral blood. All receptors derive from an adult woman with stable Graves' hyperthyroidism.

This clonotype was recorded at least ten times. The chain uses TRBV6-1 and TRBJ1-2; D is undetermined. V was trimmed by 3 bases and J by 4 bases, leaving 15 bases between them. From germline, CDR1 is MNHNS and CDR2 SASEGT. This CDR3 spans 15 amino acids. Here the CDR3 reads CASSETQWAVYGYTF. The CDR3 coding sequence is TGTGCCAGCAGTGAGACACAGTGGGCCGTCTATGGCTACACCTTC.

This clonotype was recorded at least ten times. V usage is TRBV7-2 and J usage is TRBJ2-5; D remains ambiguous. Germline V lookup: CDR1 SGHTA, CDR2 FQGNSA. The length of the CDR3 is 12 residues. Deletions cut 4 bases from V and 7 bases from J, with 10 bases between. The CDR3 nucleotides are TGTGCCAGCAGCTCCGAGACTGGGACCCAGTACTTC. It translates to CASSSETGTQYF. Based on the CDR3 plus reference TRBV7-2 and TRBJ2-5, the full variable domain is GAGVSQSPSNKVTEKGKDVELRCDPISGHTALYWYRQSLGQGLEFLIYFQGNSAPDKSGLPSDRFSAERTGGSVSTLTIQRTQQEDSAVYLCASSSETGTQYFGPGTRLLVL.

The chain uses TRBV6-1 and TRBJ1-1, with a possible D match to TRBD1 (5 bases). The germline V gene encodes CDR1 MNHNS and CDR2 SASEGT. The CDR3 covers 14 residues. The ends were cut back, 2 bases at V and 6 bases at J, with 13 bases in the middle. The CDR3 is CASSERDGEAEAFF. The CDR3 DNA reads TGTGCCAGCAGTGAAAGGGACGGAGAGGCTGAAGCTTTCTTT.

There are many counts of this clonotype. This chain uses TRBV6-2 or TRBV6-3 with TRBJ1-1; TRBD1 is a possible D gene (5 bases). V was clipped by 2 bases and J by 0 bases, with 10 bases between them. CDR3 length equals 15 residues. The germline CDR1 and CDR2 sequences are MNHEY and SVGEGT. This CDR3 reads CASSYVGVMNTEAFF. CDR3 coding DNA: TGTGCCAGCAGTTACGTAGGGGTAATGAACACTGAAGCTTTCTTT.

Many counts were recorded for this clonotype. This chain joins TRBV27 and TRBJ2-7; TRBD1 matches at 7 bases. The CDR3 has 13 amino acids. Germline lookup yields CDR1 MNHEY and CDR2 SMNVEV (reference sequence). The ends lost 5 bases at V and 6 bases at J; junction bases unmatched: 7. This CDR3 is CASSPLGQLEQYF. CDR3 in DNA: TGTGCCAGCAGTCCCCTGGGACAGCTCGAGCAGTACTTC.

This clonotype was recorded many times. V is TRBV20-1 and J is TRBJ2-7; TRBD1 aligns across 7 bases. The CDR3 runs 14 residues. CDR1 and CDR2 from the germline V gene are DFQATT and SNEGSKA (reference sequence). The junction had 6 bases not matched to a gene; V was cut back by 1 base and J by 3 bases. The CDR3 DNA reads TGCAGTGCTAGAGGACCGACAGGGATCTACGAGCAGTACTTC. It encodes CSARGPTGIYEQYF.

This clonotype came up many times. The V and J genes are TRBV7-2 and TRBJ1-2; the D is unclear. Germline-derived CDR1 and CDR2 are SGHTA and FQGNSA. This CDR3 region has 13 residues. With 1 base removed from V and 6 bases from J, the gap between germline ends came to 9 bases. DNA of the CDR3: TGTGCCAGCAGCTTAGAGCCCTTAGATGGCTACACCTTC. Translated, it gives CASSLEPLDGYTF. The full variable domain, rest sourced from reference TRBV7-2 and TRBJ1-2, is GAGVSQSPSNKVTEKGKDVELRCDPISGHTALYWYRQSLGQGLEFLIYFQGNSAPDKSGLPSDRFSAERTGGSVSTLTIQRTQQEDSAVYLCASSLEPLDGYTFGSGTRLTVV.

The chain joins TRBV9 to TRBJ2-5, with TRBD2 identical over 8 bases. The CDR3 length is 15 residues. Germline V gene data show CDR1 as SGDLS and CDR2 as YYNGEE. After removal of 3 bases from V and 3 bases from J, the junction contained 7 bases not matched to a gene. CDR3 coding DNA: TGTGCCAGCAGCGACCGACTAGCGAGAGAAGAGACCCAGTACTTC. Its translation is CASSDRLAREETQYF.

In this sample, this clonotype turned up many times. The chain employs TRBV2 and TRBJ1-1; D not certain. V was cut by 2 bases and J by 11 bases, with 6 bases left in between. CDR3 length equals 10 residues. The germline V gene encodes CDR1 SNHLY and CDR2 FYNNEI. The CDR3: CASSETKAFF. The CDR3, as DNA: TGTGCCAGCAGTGAAACTAAGGCTTTCTTT.

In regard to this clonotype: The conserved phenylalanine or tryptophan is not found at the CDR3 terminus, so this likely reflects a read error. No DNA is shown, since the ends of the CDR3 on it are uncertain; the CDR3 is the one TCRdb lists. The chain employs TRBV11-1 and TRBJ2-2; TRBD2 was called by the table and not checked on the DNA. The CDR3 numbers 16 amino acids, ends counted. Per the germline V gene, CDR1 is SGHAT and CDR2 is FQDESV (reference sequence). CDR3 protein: CASRTGLAGNTGELCL.

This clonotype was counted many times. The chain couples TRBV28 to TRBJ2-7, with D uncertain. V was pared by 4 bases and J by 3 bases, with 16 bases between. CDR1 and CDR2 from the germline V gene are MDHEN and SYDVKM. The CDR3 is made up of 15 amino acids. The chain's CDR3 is CASSSWWNRGYEQYF. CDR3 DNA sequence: TGTGCCAGCAGTTCTTGGTGGAATAGAGGCTACGAGCAGTACTTC.

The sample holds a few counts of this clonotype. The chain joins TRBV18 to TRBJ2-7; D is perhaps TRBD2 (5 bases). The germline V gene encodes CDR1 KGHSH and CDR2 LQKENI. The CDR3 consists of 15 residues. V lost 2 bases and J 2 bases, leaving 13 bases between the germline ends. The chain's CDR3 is CASSPARVSTYEQYF. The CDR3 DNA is TGTGCCAGCTCACCAGCGAGGGTCTCTACCTACGAGCAGTACTTC.

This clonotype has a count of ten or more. CDR3 coding DNA: TGTGCCAGCAGCCAAGGCGGCAGGCTCCTAGGGCAGTACTTC. Translated: CASSQGGRLLGQYF. The chain carries TRBV4-2 and TRBJ2-7; D remains ambiguous. The CDR3 has 14 residues. Germline-derived CDR1 and CDR2 are LGHNA and YNFKEQ. Between the trimmed V and J ends, which lost 1 base and 9 bases, there was a span of 16 bases.